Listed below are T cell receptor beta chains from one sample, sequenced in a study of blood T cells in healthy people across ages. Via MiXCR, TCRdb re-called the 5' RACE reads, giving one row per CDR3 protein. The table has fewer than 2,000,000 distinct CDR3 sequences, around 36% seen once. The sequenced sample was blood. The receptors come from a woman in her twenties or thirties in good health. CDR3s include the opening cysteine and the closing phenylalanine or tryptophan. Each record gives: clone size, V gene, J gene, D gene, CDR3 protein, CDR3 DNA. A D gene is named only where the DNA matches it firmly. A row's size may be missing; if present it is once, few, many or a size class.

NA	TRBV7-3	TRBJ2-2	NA	CASSFRVGLGAGELFF	TGTGCCAGCAGCTTCCGAGTGGGACTTGGGGCCGGGGAGCTGTTTTTT
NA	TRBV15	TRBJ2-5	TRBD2	CATSKPGLAEETQYF	TGTGCCACCAGCAAGCCGGGACTAGCGGAAGAGACCCAGTACTTC
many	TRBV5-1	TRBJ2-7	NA	CASSLRGTSYEQYF	TGCGCCAGCAGCTTAAGGGGTACGAGCTACGAGCAGTACTTC
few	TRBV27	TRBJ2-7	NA	CASSPVGIAYEQYF	TGTGCCAGCAGCCCTGTGGGAATAGCCTACGAGCAGTACTTC
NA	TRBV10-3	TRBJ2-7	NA	CAISESDNEQYF	TGTGCCATCAGTGAGTCCGATAACGAGCAGTACTTC
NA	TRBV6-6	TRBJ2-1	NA	CASSYSPGPSYNEQFF	TGTGCCAGCAGTTACTCCCCGGGACCTTCGTACAATGAGCAGTTCTTC
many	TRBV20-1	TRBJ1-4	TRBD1	CSAQGDNEKLFF	TGCAGTGCTCAGGGGGATAATGAAAAACTGTTTTTT
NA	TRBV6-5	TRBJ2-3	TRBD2	CASSSFIVRLADTDTQYF	TGTGCCAGCAGTTCTTTTATTGTGCGACTAGCGGACACAGATACGCAGTATTTT
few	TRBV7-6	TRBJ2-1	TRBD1	CASSLDRDRGDNEQFF	TGTGCCAGCAGCTTAGATCGGGACAGGGGCGACAATGAGCAGTTCTTC
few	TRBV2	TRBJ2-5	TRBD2	CASSPFLRTSVQETQYF	TGTGCCAGCAGTCCTTTCCTACGGACTAGCGTTCAAGAGACCCAGTACTTC
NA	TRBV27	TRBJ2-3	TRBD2	CASCRRAGEALGTDTQYF	TGTGCCAGCTGCCGAAGGGCGGGAGAGGCTTTAGGCACAGATACGCAGTATTTT
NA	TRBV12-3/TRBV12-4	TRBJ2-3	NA	CASSLRGVGSDTQYF	TGTGCCAGCAGTTTAAGGGGGGTTGGGTCAGATACGCAGTATTTT
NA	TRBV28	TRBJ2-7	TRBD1	CASGNTGGRVGYEQYF	TGTGCCAGCGGTAACACAGGGGGCAGGGTAGGCTACGAGCAGTACTTC
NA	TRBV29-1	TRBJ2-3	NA	CSVDFAGRTDTQYF	TGCAGCGTTGACTTCGCGGGCCGCACAGATACGCAGTATTTT
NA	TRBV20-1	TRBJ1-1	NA	CSARDTGHTEAFF	TGCAGTGCTAGAGATACAGGGCACACTGAAGCTTTCTTT
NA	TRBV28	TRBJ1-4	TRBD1	CASSLDAGQGSEKLFF	TGTGCCAGCAGTTTAGACGCGGGACAGGGTTCAGAAAAACTGTTTTTT
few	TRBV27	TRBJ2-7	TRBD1	CASSHNPGTGGPEQYF	TGTGCCAGCAGTCACAACCCCGGGACAGGGGGACCCGAGCAGTACTTC
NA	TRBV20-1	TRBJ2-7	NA	CGAHDRDTSSYEQYF	TGCGGTGCCCACGACCGGGACACTAGCTCCTACGAGCAGTACTTC
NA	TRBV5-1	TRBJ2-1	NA	CASHLEYFQGSYNEQFF	TGCGCCAGCCACTTGGAGTATTTCCAGGGCTCCTACAATGAGCAGTTCTTC
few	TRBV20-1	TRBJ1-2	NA	CSARDRREFYGYTF	TGCAGTGCTAGAGATAGGAGAGAGTTCTATGGCTACACCTTC
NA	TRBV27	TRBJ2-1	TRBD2	CASSKKPGLAGGHPYNEQFF	TGTGCCAGCAGTAAAAAACCGGGACTAGCGGGGGGGCACCCCTACAATGAGCAGTTCTTC
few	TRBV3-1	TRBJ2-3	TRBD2	CASSQGTSASDTQYF	TGTGCCAGCAGCCAAGGGACTAGCGCTTCAGATACGCAGTATTTT
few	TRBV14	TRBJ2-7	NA	CASQRQLSYEQYF	TGTGCCAGCCAAAGACAGCTCTCCTACGAGCAGTACTTC
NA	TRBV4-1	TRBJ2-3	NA	CASSWRGGATGTQYF	TGCGCCAGCTCCTGGAGAGGGGGGGCCACAGGTACGCAGTATTTT
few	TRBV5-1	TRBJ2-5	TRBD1	CASSLGTGGAETQYF	TGCGCCAGCAGCTTGGGGACAGGGGGCGCGGAGACCCAGTACTTC
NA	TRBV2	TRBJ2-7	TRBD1	CASSGTLETGSSYEQYF	TGTGCCAGCAGTGGGACCCTTGAGACAGGGAGCTCCTACGAGCAGTACTTC
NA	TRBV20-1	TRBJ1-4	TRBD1	CSASPGTANEKLFF	TGCAGTGCTAGTCCCGGGACAGCTAATGAAAAACTGTTTTTT
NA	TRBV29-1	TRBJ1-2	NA	CSVETLPTNYGYTF	TGCAGCGTTGAGACCCTGCCGACAAACTATGGCTACACCTTC
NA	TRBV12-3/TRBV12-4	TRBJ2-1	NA	CASSLRQKGGNEQFF	TGTGCCAGCAGTTTGAGACAGAAGGGGGGCAATGAGCAGTTCTTC
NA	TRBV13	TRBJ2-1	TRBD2	CASSLRSGANNEQFF	TGTGCCAGCAGCTTAAGGAGCGGGGCCAACAATGAGCAGTTCTTC
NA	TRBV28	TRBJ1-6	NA	CASSKESSYNSPLHF	TGTGCCAGCAGTAAGGAGAGCTCCTATAATTCACCCCTCCACTTT